The rows below give T cell receptor beta chains drawn from one sample of a study of blood T cells in healthy people across ages. In TCRdb, the 5' RACE reads were re-called with MiXCR into one record per CDR3 protein. The table has around 1,000,000 distinct CDR3 sequences, around 25% seen once; the top ten hold 0.65% to 0.75%. This sample was shared with a second study, whose subject was T cells of mothers and their children.

Sequenced material: blood. These receptors came from a girl between 2 and 10 years old in good health. Each CDR3 is given with its conserved first and last residue. Expanded clones get a size class; other rows say once, few or many, or leave the size out.

>NA|TRBV4-2
CASSQSRETQYF
>many|TRBV29-1
CSVVGHEQFF
>few|TRBV29-1
CSVEVMGRGTYEQYF
>NA|TRBV24-1
CATSDYFFVGQASGAKNIQYF
>NA|TRBV7-7
CASSLDVTETQYF
>many|TRBV29-1
CSVQTGMNTEAFF
>few|TRBV5-1
CASSLVQGVSSGANVLTF
>few|TRBV25-1
CASSAPNSYEQYF
>NA|TRBV20-1
CSAPPARDDYGETQYF
>once|TRBV27
CASSFRQGARDTQYF
>NA|TRBV5-1
CASSFEGSEQFF
>many|TRBV6-5
CASRPLTSGFYEQYF
>NA|TRBV5-1
CASREQHEQYF
>many|TRBV2
CASRGPGDSRISQETQYF
>few|TRBV7-6
CASSLAGPSDEQFF
>NA|TRBV29-1
CSAVGTGDSTNEKLFF
>NA|TRBV5-1
CASSLIRGQVNTGAFF
>few|TRBV24-1
CATSDPGGEGETQYF
>NA|TRBV2
CADRLQTSTDTQYF
>few|TRBV12-3/TRBV12-4
CASSDGTGISLYGYTF
>few|TRBV7-8
CASSSERLAMNTEAFF
>few|TRBV7-2
CASSLRPGDNSPLHF
>NA|TRBV7-6
CASSLAANREYEQYF
>NA|TRBV9
CASSLSPLYTDTQYF
>NA|TRBV12-3/TRBV12-4
CASSAFGGQVAEAFF
>few|TRBV12-3/TRBV12-4
CASSPHLDEQFF
>NA|TRBV7-6
CASSLDPLLGAFF
>few|TRBV29-1
CSVKGLQATNEKLFF
>many|TRBV29-1
CSVTSGVGETQYF
>NA|TRBV20-1
CSARAPRGGAYNEQFF
>few|TRBV12-3/TRBV12-4
CASGGNNEKLFF
>many|TRBV7-9
CASSSSDTQYF